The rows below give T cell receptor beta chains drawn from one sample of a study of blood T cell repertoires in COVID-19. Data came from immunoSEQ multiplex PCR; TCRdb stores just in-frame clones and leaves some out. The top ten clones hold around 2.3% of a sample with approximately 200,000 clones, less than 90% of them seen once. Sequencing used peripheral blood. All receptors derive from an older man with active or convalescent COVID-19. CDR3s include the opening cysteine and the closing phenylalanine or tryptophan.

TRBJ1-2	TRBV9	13	CASSVVSGYGYTF
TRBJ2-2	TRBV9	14	CASSADRGFGELFF
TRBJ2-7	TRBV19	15	CASSMAPRGSYEQYF
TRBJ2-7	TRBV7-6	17	CASSLEVSGTGINEQYF
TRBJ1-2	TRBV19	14	CASSHQVALYGYTF
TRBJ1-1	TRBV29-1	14	CSVRTGPPASEAFF
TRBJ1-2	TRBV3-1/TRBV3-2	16	CASSQVEGGGGYGYTF
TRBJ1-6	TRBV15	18	CATKTGTAKGSLNSPLHF
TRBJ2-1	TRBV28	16	CASSSPGTLGMNEQFF
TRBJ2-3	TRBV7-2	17	CASRKGVSGSRADTQYF
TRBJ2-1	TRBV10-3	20	CAISEYGGATAATRVDEQFF
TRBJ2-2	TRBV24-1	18	CATSDPPGLAGVGGELFF
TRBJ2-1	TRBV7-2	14	CASGIGGAPGGQFF
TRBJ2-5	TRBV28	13	CASMRTGVGTQYF
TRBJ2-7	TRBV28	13	CASSLGPGYEQYF
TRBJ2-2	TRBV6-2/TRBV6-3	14	CASSGDRPTGELFF
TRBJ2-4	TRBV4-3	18	CASSPTYRVPLAKNIQYF
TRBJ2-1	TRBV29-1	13	CSVGGLAGNEQFF
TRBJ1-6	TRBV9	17	CASSAGQGLSVVSPLHF
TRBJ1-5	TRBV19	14	CASRNRGPNQPQHF
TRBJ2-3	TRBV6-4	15	CASSVRGDHTDTQYF
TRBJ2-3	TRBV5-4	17	CASNLGGGQINTDTQYF
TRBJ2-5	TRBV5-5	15	CASSGKDRVGETQYF
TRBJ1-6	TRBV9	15	CASSEGLGLSSPLHF
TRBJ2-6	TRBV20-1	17	CSASKLAGSSGANVLTF
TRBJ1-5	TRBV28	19	CASSLQAGGGLISGQPQHF
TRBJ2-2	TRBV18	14	CASSPQGNTGELFF